The clone carrying this T cell receptor (beta chain) has ten or more counts. Its antigen is undetermined. The data originate from a study of neurological immune-mediated disorders. Source material was 2 million unsorted PBMCs, stored at -80 °C in RNAlater. 5'RACE employing 10-nucleotide random UMIs yielded the cDNA. MiXCR, run by TCRdb on the 5' RACE reads, gives a single entry per CDR3 protein. The profile shows tens of thousands of distinct CDR3 sequences, around 3.5% of them singletons. Points from the study as a whole: TCR clonal expansion peaked in HTLV-1-associated myelopathy patients and was lowest in multiple sclerosis patients.

Material for sequencing was PBMCs. The clonotype comes from a man aged 40-50 years with multiple sclerosis.

The CDR3 sequence: CASSPTVVVGGGDNSPLHF. Here the CDR3 DNA reads TGCGCCAGCAGCCCTACAGTTGTAGTCGGCGGAGGCGATAATTCACCCCTCCACTTT. This sequence joins TRBV5-1 and TRBJ1-6; D is unclear. The V end was cut by 4 bases, the J end by 5 bases, with 25 bases between. CDR3 length equals 19 residues. Per germline, CDR1 SGHRS and CDR2 YFSETQ.